The sequence of this T cell receptor beta chain was determined in a study of neurological immune-mediated disorders. TCRdb independently ran MiXCR on the 5' RACE reads; one entry per CDR3 protein. This sample carries some 95,000 distinct CDR3 sequences, 3.5% to 4% of them seen once, and the ten largest clones take approximately 5.9%. This clonotype was picked up many times. This CDR3 contains 17 residues. Trimming stripped 0 bases from V and 7 bases from J, with 19 bases between. Looked up from germline, CDR1 is MNHNY and CDR2 is SVGAGI (reference sequence). The chain is built from TRBV6-6 and TRBJ2-1, with D perhaps matching TRBD2 (6 bases). The source material was PBMCs. This clonotype was sampled from a woman under 30 with multiple sclerosis. The CDR3 here is CASSYSKGSEGRNEQFF. Here the CDR3 DNA reads TGTGCCAGCAGTTACTCGAAGGGCTCGGAGGGGAGGAATGAGCAGTTCTTC.